This T cell receptor beta chain was sequenced in a study of T cell changes during pregnancy in multiple sclerosis. V was pared by 5 bases and J by 6 bases, with 9 bases of the junction left unmatched. Germline CDR1 SNHLY, CDR2 FYNNEI. CDR3 length: 15 amino acids. This table comes from immunoSEQ multiplex PCR, and its TCRdb copy is limited to in-frame clones, with some not included. This sample yields fewer than 75,000 clones, of which about 89% are seen a single time; almost 1.5% belongs to the top ten. The receptor was derived from a female donor with multiple sclerosis, enrolled in a pregnancy study. The chain has TRBV2 and TRBJ2-3; 9 bases map to TRBD1. The specimen was peripheral blood, collected in the second trimester of pregnancy. The DNA for the CDR3 is TGTGCCAGCAGTCGGGGACAGGGAAAGGCCGATACGCAGTATTTT. As protein: CASSRGQGKADTQYF.